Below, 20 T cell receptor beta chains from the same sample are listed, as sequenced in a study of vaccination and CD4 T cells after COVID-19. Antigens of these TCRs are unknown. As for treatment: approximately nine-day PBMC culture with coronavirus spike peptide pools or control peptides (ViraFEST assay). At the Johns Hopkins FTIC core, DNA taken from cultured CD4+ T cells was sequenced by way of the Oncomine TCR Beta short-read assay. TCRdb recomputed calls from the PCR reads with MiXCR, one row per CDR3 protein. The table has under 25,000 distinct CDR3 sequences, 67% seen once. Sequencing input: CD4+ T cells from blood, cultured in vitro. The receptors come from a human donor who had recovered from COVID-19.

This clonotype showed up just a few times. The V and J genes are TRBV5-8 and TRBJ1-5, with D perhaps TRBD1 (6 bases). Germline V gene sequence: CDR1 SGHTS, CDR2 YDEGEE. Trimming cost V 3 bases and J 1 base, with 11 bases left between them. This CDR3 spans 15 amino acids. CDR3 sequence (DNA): TGTGCCAGCAGCTACGTACAGGGAAGCAATCAGCCCCAGCATTTT. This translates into CASSYVQGSNQPQHF.

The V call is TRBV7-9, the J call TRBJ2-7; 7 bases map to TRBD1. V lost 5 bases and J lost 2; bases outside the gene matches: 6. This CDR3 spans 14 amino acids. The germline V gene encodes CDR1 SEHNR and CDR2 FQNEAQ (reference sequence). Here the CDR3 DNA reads TGTGCCAGCAGCCTTTACAGGGGCCCCTACGAGCAGTACTTC. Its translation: CASSLYRGPYEQYF.

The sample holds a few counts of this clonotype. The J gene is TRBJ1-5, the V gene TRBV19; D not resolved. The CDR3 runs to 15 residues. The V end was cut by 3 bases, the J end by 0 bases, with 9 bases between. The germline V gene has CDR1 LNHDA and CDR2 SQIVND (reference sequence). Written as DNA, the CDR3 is TGTGCCAGTAGTATCTGGACGCATAGCAATCAGCCCCAGCATTTT. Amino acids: CASSIWTHSNQPQHF.

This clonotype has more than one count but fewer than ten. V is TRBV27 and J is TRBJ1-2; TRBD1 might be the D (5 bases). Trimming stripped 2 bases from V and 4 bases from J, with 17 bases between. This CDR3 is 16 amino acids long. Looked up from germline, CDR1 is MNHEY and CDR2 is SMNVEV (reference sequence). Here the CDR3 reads CASSLRSGTGLYGYTF. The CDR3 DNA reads TGTGCCAGCAGTTTACGTTCGGGGACGGGCCTCTATGGCTACACCTTC.

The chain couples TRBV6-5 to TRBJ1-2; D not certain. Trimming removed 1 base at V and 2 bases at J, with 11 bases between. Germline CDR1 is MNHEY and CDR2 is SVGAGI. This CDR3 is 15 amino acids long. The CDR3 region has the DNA TGTGCCAGCAGTTACTTGGGCAGAAGCAACTATGGCTACACCTTC. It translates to CASSYLGRSNYGYTF.

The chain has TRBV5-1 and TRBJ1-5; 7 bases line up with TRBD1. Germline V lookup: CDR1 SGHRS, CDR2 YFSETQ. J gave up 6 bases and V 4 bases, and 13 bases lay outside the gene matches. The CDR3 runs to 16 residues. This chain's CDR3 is CASSPTPQGLGQPQHF. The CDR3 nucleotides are TGCGCCAGCAGCCCCACTCCACAGGGGCTTGGTCAGCCCCAGCATTTT. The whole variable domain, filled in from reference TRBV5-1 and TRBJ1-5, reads KAGVTQTPRYLIKTRGQQVTLSCSPISGHRSVSWYQQTPGQGLQFLFEYFSETQRNKGNFPGRFSGRQFSNSRSEMNVSTLELGDSALYLCASSPTPQGLGQPQHFGDGTRLSIL.

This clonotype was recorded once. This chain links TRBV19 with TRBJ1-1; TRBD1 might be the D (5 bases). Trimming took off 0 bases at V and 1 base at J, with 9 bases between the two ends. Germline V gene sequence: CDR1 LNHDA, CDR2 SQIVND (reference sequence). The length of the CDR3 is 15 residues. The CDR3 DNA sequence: TGTGCCAGTAGTATAGAGAGGGGAAGGAACACTGAAGCTTTCTTT. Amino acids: CASSIERGRNTEAFF.

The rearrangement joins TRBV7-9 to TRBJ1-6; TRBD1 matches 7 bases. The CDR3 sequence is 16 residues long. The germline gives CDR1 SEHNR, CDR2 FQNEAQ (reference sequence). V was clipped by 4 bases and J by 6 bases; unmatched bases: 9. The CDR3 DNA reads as TGTGCCAGCAGCTCCCCAGGGGGGGGCGGTAATTCACCCCTCCACTTT. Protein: CASSSPGGGGNSPLHF. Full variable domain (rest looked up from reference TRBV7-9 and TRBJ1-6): DTGVSQNPRHKITKRGQNVTFRCDPISEHNRLYWYRQTLGQGPEFLTYFQNEAQLEKSRLLSDRFSAERPKGSFSTLEIQRTEQGDSAMYLCASSSPGGGGNSPLHFGNGTRLTVT.

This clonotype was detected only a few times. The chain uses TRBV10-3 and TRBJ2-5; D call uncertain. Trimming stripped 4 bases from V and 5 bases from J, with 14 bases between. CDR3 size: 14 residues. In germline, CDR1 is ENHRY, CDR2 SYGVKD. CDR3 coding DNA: TGTGCCATCAGTGTGGTTTCCGGCAGTGAGACCCAGTACTTC. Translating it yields CAISVVSGSETQYF.

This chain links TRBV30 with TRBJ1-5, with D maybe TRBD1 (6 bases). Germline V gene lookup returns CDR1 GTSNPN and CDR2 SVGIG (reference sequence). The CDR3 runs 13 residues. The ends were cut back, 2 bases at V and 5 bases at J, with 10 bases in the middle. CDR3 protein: CAWSPQGDQPQHF. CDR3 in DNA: TGTGCCTGGAGTCCACAGGGAGATCAGCCCCAGCATTTT.

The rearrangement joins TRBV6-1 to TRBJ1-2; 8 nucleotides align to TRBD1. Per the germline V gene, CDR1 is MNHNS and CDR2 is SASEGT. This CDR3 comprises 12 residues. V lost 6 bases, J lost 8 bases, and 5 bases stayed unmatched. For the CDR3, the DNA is TGTGCCAGCAGCAGACAGGGGTTCGGCTACACCTTC. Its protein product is CASSRQGFGYTF.

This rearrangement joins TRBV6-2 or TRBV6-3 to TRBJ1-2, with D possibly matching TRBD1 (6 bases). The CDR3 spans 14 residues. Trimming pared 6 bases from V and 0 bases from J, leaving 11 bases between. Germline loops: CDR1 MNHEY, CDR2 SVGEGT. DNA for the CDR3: TGTGCCAGCAGGTCACAGGGAGCTAACTATGGCTACACCTTC. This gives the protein CASRSQGANYGYTF.

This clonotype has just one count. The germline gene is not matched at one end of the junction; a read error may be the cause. As DNA, the CDR3 is TGCAGTGCTAGAGATTCCGCTTACCCGGTTTGGTGGCATTTT. Residues: CSARDSAYPVWWHF. This chain uses TRBV20-1 with TRBJ2-3, with D uncertain. CDR1 and CDR2 from the germline V gene are DFQATT and SNEGSKA (reference sequence). The CDR3 contains 14 residues.

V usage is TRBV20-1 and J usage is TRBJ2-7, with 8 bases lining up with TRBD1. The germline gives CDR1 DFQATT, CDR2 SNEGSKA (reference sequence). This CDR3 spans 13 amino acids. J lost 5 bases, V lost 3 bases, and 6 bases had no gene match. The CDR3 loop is CSASGIRGHEQYF. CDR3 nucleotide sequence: TGCAGTGCTAGCGGGATCAGGGGGCACGAGCAGTACTTC.

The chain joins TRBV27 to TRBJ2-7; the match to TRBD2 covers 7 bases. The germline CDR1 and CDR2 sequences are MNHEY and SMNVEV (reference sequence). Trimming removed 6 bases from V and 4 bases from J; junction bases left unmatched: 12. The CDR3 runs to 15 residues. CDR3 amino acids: CASSPLGGAGYEQYF. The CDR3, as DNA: TGTGCCAGCAGCCCATTGGGAGGGGCAGGATACGAGCAGTACTTC.

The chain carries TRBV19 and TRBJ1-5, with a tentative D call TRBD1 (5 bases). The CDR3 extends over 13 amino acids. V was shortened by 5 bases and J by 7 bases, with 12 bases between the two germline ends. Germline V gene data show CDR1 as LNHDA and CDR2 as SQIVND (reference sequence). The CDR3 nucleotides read TGTGCCAGTAGTCGGGTGGGGGACCAGCCCCAGCATTTT. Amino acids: CASSRVGDQPQHF.

CDR3 loop: CASRPGSTNEKLFF. In DNA, the CDR3 is TGTGCCAGCAGGCCAGGGTCAACTAATGAAAAACTGTTTTTT. The rearrangement joins TRBV28 to TRBJ1-4; maybe TRBD1 (5 bases). The CDR3 has 14 residues. Germline loops: CDR1 MDHEN, CDR2 SYDVKM. V was shortened by 6 bases and J by 0 bases, with 8 bases between the two germline ends. Using reference TRBV28 and TRBJ1-4 for the parts outside the CDR3, the full variable domain is DVKVTQSSRYLVKRTGEKVFLECVQDMDHENMFWYRQDPGLGLRLIYFSYDVKMKEKGDIPEGYSVSREKKERFSLILESASTNQTSMYLCASRPGSTNEKLFFGSGTQLSVL.

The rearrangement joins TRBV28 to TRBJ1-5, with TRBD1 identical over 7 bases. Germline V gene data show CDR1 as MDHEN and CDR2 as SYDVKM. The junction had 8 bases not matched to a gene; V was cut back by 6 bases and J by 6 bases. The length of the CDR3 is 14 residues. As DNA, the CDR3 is TGTGCCAGCAGCCCGGGACAGCAGGCTCAGCCCCAGCATTTT. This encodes CASSPGQQAQPQHF.

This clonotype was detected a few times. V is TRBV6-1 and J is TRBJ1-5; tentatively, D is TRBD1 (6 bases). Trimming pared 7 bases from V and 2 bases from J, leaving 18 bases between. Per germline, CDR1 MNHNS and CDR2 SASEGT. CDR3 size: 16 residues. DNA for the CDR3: TGTGCCAGCACCCTGGGGGGGGCTTCGGGCAATCAGCCCCAGCATTTT. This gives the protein CASTLGGASGNQPQHF.

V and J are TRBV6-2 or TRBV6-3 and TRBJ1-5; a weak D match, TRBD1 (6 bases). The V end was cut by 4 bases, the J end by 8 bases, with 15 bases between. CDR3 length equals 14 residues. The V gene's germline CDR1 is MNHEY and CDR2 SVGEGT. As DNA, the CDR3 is TGTGCCAGCAGTTCACCGGGACACCTTAAGCCCCAGCATTTT. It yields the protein CASSSPGHLKPQHF.